The rows below give T cell receptor beta chains drawn from one sample of a study of Ad26.COV2.S vaccination and SARS-CoV-2 variants. Assay: immunoSEQ multiplex PCR; the TCRdb copy retains only in-frame clones and omits some. This table holds hundreds of thousands of clones, roughly 90% found once. Source: peripheral blood, taken in a trial of Ad26.COV2.S vaccine versus placebo. These TCRs come from a person between 18 and 59 years old who received the Ad26.COV2.S COVID-19 vaccine or a placebo. Each CDR3 is given with its conserved first and last residue. The D gene is left open where the match is weak. Expanded clones are given a class, and other clones once, few, many or no size at all.

CDR3 protein: CASSIPGSGGNYGYTF; CDR3 DNA: TGTGCCAGCAGTATTCCAGGGTCGGGTGGTAACTATGGCTACACCTTC; D gene: .; V gene: TRBV28; clone size: .; J gene: TRBJ1-2
CDR3 protein: CASSDHTGPTDTQYF; CDR3 DNA: TGTGCCAGCAGTGATCACACAGGCCCCACAGATACGCAGTATTTT; D gene: .; V gene: TRBV2; clone size: .; J gene: TRBJ2-3
CDR3 protein: CASSLTGGYETQYF; CDR3 DNA: TGTGCCAGCAGCTTGACAGGGGGCTATGAGACCCAGTACTTC; D gene: TRBD1; V gene: TRBV11-2; clone size: many; J gene: TRBJ2-5
CDR3 protein: CASSPLRGAEQYF; CDR3 DNA: TGTGCCAGCAGCCCCCTTAGAGGGGCCGAGCAGTACTTC; D gene: .; V gene: TRBV9; clone size: .; J gene: TRBJ2-7
CDR3 protein: CASAPVGEGILETQYF; CDR3 DNA: TGTGCCAGCGCGCCCGTGGGGGAGGGGATCCTAGAGACCCAGTACTTC; D gene: TRBD2; V gene: TRBV25-1; clone size: .; J gene: TRBJ2-5
CDR3 protein: CASSIAGLNTEAFF; CDR3 DNA: TGTGCCAGTAGTATAGCCGGACTGAACACTGAAGCTTTCTTT; D gene: .; V gene: TRBV19; clone size: .; J gene: TRBJ1-1
CDR3 protein: CASSHRRTGVLDQPQHF; CDR3 DNA: TGTGCCAGCAGCCACCGACGAACAGGGGTCCTCGATCAGCCCCAGCATTTT; D gene: TRBD1; V gene: TRBV7-8; clone size: .; J gene: TRBJ1-5
CDR3 protein: CASSQHTGQPYGYTF; CDR3 DNA: TGCGCCAGCAGCCAGCACACGGGACAGCCCTATGGCTACACCTTC; D gene: TRBD1; V gene: TRBV4-3; clone size: .; J gene: TRBJ1-2
CDR3 protein: CASSQDAGRMNTEAFF; CDR3 DNA: TGTGCCAGCAGCCAAGATGCAGGCAGGATGAACACTGAAGCTTTCTTT; D gene: .; V gene: TRBV14; clone size: .; J gene: TRBJ1-1
CDR3 protein: CASSKFRARPVGTEAFF; CDR3 DNA: .; D gene: .; V gene: TRBV21-1; clone size: .; J gene: TRBJ1-1
CDR3 protein: CASSFPGGSYEQYF; CDR3 DNA: TGTGCCAGCAGCTTTCCAGGGGGTTCATACGAGCAGTACTTC; D gene: TRBD1; V gene: TRBV5-5; clone size: once; J gene: TRBJ2-7
CDR3 protein: CASSQGGQPTYEQYF; CDR3 DNA: TGCGCCAGCAGCCAAGGGGGCCAGCCTACCTACGAGCAGTACTTC; D gene: .; V gene: TRBV4-3; clone size: .; J gene: TRBJ2-7
CDR3 protein: CASTYRGGRYEQYF; CDR3 DNA: TGTGCCAGCACCTACAGGGGAGGAAGATACGAGCAGTACTTC; D gene: .; V gene: TRBV28; clone size: .; J gene: TRBJ2-7
CDR3 protein: CASSEGVNTEAFF; CDR3 DNA: TGTGCCAGCTCTGAGGGGGTGAACACTGAAGCTTTCTTT; D gene: .; V gene: TRBV18; clone size: .; J gene: TRBJ1-1
CDR3 protein: CASSGTGIYEQYF; CDR3 DNA: TGTGCCAGCTCCGGGACAGGGATCTACGAGCAGTACTTC; D gene: TRBD1; V gene: TRBV18; clone size: .; J gene: TRBJ2-7
CDR3 protein: CAWSETGNNQPQHF; CDR3 DNA: TGTGCCTGGAGTGAGACAGGAAACAATCAGCCCCAGCATTTT; D gene: .; V gene: TRBV30; clone size: .; J gene: TRBJ1-5
CDR3 protein: CASSRGQGTYSPLHF; CDR3 DNA: TGTGCCAGTAGTAGGGGACAGGGCACGTATTCACCCCTCCACTTT; D gene: TRBD1; V gene: TRBV19; clone size: .; J gene: TRBJ1-6
CDR3 protein: CASSRKQAFNEKLFF; CDR3 DNA: TGTGCCAGCAGCCGAAAACAGGCCTTTAATGAAAAACTGTTTTTT; D gene: .; V gene: TRBV7-6; clone size: .; J gene: TRBJ1-4
CDR3 protein: CASSEWLKGSLYGYTF; CDR3 DNA: TGTGCCAGCAGTGAATGGTTAAAGGGTAGTCTCTATGGCTACACCTTC; D gene: .; V gene: TRBV6-1; clone size: .; J gene: TRBJ1-2
CDR3 protein: CASSGANYEQYF; CDR3 DNA: TGTGCCAGCAGCGGGGCTAACTACGAGCAGTACTTC; D gene: .; V gene: TRBV6-2/TRBV6-3; clone size: .; J gene: TRBJ2-7
CDR3 protein: CASSPGWGGATEAFF; CDR3 DNA: TGTGCCAGCAGCCCCGGGTGGGGGGGGGCAACTGAAGCTTTCTTT; D gene: .; V gene: TRBV5-4; clone size: .; J gene: TRBJ1-1
CDR3 protein: CASSYRGNTEAFF; CDR3 DNA: TGTGCCAGCAGTTACAGGGGGAACACTGAAGCTTTCTTT; D gene: .; V gene: TRBV6-2/TRBV6-3; clone size: .; J gene: TRBJ1-1
CDR3 protein: CASTPNRATIYF; CDR3 DNA: TGTGCCAGCACCCCCAACAGGGCCACCATATATTTT; D gene: .; V gene: TRBV12-3/TRBV12-4; clone size: .; J gene: TRBJ1-3
CDR3 protein: CASSYEGVNTEAFF; CDR3 DNA: TGTGCCAGCAGTTATGAAGGGGTGAACACTGAAGCTTTCTTT; D gene: .; V gene: TRBV2; clone size: .; J gene: TRBJ1-1
CDR3 protein: CASSPTLRTDGGDTQYF; CDR3 DNA: TGTGCCAGCAGTCCGACGCTAAGGACCGACGGAGGAGATACGCAGTATTTT; D gene: .; V gene: TRBV6-6; clone size: .; J gene: TRBJ2-3
CDR3 protein: CASSLARIQGQYQETQYF; CDR3 DNA: TGTGCCAGCAGCTTAGCGCGTATACAGGGACAGTACCAAGAGACCCAGTACTTC; D gene: TRBD1; V gene: TRBV7-8; clone size: .; J gene: TRBJ2-5
CDR3 protein: CASSSGRDYSQYTF; CDR3 DNA: TGTGCCAGCAGCTCAGGACGTGACTACTCGCAGTACACCTTC; D gene: .; V gene: TRBV5-4; clone size: .; J gene: TRBJ1-2
CDR3 protein: CASRGLSYEQYF; CDR3 DNA: TGTGCCAGCAGGGGACTCTCCTACGAGCAGTACTTC; D gene: .; V gene: TRBV6-5; clone size: .; J gene: TRBJ2-7
CDR3 protein: CASSSQGSPGANVLTF; CDR3 DNA: TGTGCCAGCAGTTCCCAGGGATCCCCTGGGGCCAACGTCCTGACTTTC; D gene: .; V gene: TRBV28; clone size: once; J gene: TRBJ2-6
CDR3 protein: CASSSGGGETQYF; CDR3 DNA: TGTGCCAGCAGCTCGGGGGGGGGAGAGACCCAGTACTTC; D gene: TRBD2; V gene: TRBV7-2; clone size: .; J gene: TRBJ2-5
CDR3 protein: CASNIRQGIVYGYTF; CDR3 DNA: TGTGCCAGCAACATAAGACAGGGGATCGTCTATGGCTACACCTTC; D gene: TRBD1; V gene: TRBV7-9; clone size: .; J gene: TRBJ1-2
CDR3 protein: CASSFTRWTEAFF; CDR3 DNA: TGTGCCAGCAGTTTTACCCGGTGGACTGAAGCTTTCTTT; D gene: .; V gene: TRBV12-3/TRBV12-4; clone size: .; J gene: TRBJ1-1
CDR3 protein: CASSIGVWGRAQPQHF; CDR3 DNA: TGTGCCAGCAGTATTGGGGTTTGGGGGAGGGCTCAGCCCCAGCATTTT; D gene: .; V gene: TRBV6-2/TRBV6-3; clone size: .; J gene: TRBJ1-5
CDR3 protein: CATSRASSRTRSGETQYF; CDR3 DNA: TGTGCCACCAGCAGAGCCTCCTCGAGGACTAGATCGGGGGAGACCCAGTACTTC; D gene: TRBD2; V gene: TRBV15; clone size: .; J gene: TRBJ2-5
CDR3 protein: CASSVDGAITDTQYF; CDR3 DNA: TGTGCCAGCAGTGTAGATGGGGCGATCACAGATACGCAGTATTTT; D gene: .; V gene: TRBV2; clone size: .; J gene: TRBJ2-3
CDR3 protein: CASSILQGTEAFF; CDR3 DNA: TGTGCCAGTAGTATTTTACAGGGCACTGAAGCTTTCTTT; D gene: .; V gene: TRBV19; clone size: .; J gene: TRBJ1-1
CDR3 protein: CASWQGVSYEQYF; CDR3 DNA: TGTGCCAGTTGGCAGGGTGTGTCCTACGAGCAGTACTTC; D gene: .; V gene: TRBV28; clone size: .; J gene: TRBJ2-7
CDR3 protein: CASSYNRGPNTEAFF; CDR3 DNA: TGTGCCAGCAGTTACAACAGGGGGCCGAACACTGAAGCTTTCTTT; D gene: TRBD1; V gene: TRBV6-5; clone size: .; J gene: TRBJ1-1
CDR3 protein: CASSSVSLAKNIQYF; CDR3 DNA: TGTGCCAGCAGTTCGGTCTCATTAGCCAAAAACATTCAGTACTTC; D gene: .; V gene: TRBV28; clone size: .; J gene: TRBJ2-4
CDR3 protein: CATTVQDPYEQYF; CDR3 DNA: TGCGCTACCACGGTGCAGGATCCCTACGAGCAGTACTTC; D gene: .; V gene: TRBV19; clone size: .; J gene: TRBJ2-7
CDR3 protein: CASSPSLVHEQYF; CDR3 DNA: TGCGCCAGCAGCCCCAGTTTGGTTCACGAGCAGTACTTC; D gene: .; V gene: TRBV4-1; clone size: .; J gene: TRBJ2-7
CDR3 protein: CASSLYRGHGYTF; CDR3 DNA: TGTGCCAGCAGCCTTTACAGGGGTCATGGCTACACCTTC; D gene: TRBD1; V gene: TRBV7-2; clone size: .; J gene: TRBJ1-2
CDR3 protein: CASSPLGVGNTIYF; CDR3 DNA: TGTGCCAGCAGCCCCCTCGGGGTTGGAAACACCATATATTTT; D gene: .; V gene: TRBV7-9; clone size: .; J gene: TRBJ1-3
CDR3 protein: CASSSQGYTDTQYF; CDR3 DNA: TGCGCCAGCAGCTCACAGGGTTACACAGATACGCAGTATTTT; D gene: .; V gene: TRBV5-1; clone size: .; J gene: TRBJ2-3
CDR3 protein: CASSGRDGASYGYTF; CDR3 DNA: TGTGCCAGCAGCGGCCGGGACGGCGCCTCCTATGGCTACACCTTC; D gene: .; V gene: TRBV7-9; clone size: few; J gene: TRBJ1-2
CDR3 protein: CASSLGWSGELFF; CDR3 DNA: TGTGCCAGCAGCTTGGGTTGGTCCGGGGAGCTGTTTTTT; D gene: .; V gene: TRBV7-9; clone size: .; J gene: TRBJ2-2
CDR3 protein: CASSLDSRGNTEAFF; CDR3 DNA: TGTGCCAGCAGCTTAGATTCCAGGGGGAACACTGAAGCTTTCTTT; D gene: .; V gene: TRBV11-3; clone size: .; J gene: TRBJ1-1
CDR3 protein: CASSRGSSYNEQFF; CDR3 DNA: TGTGCCAGTAGTCGGGGGAGCTCCTACAATGAGCAGTTCTTC; D gene: .; V gene: TRBV19; clone size: .; J gene: TRBJ2-1
CDR3 protein: CASRDHPNTGELFF; CDR3 DNA: TGTGCCAGTCGGGATCACCCGAACACCGGGGAGCTGTTTTTT; D gene: .; V gene: TRBV19; clone size: .; J gene: TRBJ2-2
CDR3 protein: CAWLTRRSTRTGANVLTF; CDR3 DNA: TGTGCCTGGTTGACGAGGAGGTCGACGAGGACTGGGGCCAACGTCCTGACTTTC; D gene: .; V gene: TRBV30; clone size: .; J gene: TRBJ2-6
CDR3 protein: CASSTRGNSPVTQYF; CDR3 DNA: TGTGCCAGCAGTACCCGGGGGAATTCCCCAGTGACCCAGTACTTC; D gene: .; V gene: TRBV27; clone size: .; J gene: TRBJ2-5
CDR3 protein: CASGAGAMSSYNEQFF; CDR3 DNA: TGCGCCAGCGGTGCAGGGGCTATGAGCTCCTACAATGAGCAGTTCTTC; D gene: .; V gene: TRBV4-1; clone size: once; J gene: TRBJ2-1
CDR3 protein: CASSPVQGSYNEQFF; CDR3 DNA: TGTGCCAGCTCACCGGTCCAGGGTAGTTACAATGAGCAGTTCTTC; D gene: .; V gene: TRBV18; clone size: .; J gene: TRBJ2-1